This TCR beta chain stems from a study of blood T cell repertoires in COVID-19. In the study overall: The origin of the acute and convalescent COVID-19 samples was the United States, Italy and Spain. Nucleic acid was either cDNA or gDNA, and it came from T cells, B-cell-depleted T cells, or PBMCs.

Authors' analysis steps: Estimated nucleated cell counts came from reference gene primer amplification. The protocol was immunoSEQ multiplex PCR, while the TCRdb copy is restricted to in-frame clones and leaves out a portion. V and J calls and clone size follow that table, whereas D and trimming were derived from the DNA. The sample gives some 35,000 clones, approximately 83% of which show up once; roughly 3.5% is in the top ten. The V segment lost 5 bases and the J segment 2 bases; nucleotides outside the gene matches: 3. This CDR3 has 14 amino acids. Looked up from germline, CDR1 is LNHNV and CDR2 is YYDKDF (reference sequence).

The TCR was taken from a man in his fifties with acute or convalescent COVID-19. The chain combines TRBV15 with TRBJ2-7; TRBD1 aligns across 10 bases. Sequencing was done on a sample of peripheral blood. The CDR3 bases are TGTGCCACCAGCGACAGGGGGCTCACCTACGAGCAGTACTTC. Amino acids: CATSDRGLTYEQYF.